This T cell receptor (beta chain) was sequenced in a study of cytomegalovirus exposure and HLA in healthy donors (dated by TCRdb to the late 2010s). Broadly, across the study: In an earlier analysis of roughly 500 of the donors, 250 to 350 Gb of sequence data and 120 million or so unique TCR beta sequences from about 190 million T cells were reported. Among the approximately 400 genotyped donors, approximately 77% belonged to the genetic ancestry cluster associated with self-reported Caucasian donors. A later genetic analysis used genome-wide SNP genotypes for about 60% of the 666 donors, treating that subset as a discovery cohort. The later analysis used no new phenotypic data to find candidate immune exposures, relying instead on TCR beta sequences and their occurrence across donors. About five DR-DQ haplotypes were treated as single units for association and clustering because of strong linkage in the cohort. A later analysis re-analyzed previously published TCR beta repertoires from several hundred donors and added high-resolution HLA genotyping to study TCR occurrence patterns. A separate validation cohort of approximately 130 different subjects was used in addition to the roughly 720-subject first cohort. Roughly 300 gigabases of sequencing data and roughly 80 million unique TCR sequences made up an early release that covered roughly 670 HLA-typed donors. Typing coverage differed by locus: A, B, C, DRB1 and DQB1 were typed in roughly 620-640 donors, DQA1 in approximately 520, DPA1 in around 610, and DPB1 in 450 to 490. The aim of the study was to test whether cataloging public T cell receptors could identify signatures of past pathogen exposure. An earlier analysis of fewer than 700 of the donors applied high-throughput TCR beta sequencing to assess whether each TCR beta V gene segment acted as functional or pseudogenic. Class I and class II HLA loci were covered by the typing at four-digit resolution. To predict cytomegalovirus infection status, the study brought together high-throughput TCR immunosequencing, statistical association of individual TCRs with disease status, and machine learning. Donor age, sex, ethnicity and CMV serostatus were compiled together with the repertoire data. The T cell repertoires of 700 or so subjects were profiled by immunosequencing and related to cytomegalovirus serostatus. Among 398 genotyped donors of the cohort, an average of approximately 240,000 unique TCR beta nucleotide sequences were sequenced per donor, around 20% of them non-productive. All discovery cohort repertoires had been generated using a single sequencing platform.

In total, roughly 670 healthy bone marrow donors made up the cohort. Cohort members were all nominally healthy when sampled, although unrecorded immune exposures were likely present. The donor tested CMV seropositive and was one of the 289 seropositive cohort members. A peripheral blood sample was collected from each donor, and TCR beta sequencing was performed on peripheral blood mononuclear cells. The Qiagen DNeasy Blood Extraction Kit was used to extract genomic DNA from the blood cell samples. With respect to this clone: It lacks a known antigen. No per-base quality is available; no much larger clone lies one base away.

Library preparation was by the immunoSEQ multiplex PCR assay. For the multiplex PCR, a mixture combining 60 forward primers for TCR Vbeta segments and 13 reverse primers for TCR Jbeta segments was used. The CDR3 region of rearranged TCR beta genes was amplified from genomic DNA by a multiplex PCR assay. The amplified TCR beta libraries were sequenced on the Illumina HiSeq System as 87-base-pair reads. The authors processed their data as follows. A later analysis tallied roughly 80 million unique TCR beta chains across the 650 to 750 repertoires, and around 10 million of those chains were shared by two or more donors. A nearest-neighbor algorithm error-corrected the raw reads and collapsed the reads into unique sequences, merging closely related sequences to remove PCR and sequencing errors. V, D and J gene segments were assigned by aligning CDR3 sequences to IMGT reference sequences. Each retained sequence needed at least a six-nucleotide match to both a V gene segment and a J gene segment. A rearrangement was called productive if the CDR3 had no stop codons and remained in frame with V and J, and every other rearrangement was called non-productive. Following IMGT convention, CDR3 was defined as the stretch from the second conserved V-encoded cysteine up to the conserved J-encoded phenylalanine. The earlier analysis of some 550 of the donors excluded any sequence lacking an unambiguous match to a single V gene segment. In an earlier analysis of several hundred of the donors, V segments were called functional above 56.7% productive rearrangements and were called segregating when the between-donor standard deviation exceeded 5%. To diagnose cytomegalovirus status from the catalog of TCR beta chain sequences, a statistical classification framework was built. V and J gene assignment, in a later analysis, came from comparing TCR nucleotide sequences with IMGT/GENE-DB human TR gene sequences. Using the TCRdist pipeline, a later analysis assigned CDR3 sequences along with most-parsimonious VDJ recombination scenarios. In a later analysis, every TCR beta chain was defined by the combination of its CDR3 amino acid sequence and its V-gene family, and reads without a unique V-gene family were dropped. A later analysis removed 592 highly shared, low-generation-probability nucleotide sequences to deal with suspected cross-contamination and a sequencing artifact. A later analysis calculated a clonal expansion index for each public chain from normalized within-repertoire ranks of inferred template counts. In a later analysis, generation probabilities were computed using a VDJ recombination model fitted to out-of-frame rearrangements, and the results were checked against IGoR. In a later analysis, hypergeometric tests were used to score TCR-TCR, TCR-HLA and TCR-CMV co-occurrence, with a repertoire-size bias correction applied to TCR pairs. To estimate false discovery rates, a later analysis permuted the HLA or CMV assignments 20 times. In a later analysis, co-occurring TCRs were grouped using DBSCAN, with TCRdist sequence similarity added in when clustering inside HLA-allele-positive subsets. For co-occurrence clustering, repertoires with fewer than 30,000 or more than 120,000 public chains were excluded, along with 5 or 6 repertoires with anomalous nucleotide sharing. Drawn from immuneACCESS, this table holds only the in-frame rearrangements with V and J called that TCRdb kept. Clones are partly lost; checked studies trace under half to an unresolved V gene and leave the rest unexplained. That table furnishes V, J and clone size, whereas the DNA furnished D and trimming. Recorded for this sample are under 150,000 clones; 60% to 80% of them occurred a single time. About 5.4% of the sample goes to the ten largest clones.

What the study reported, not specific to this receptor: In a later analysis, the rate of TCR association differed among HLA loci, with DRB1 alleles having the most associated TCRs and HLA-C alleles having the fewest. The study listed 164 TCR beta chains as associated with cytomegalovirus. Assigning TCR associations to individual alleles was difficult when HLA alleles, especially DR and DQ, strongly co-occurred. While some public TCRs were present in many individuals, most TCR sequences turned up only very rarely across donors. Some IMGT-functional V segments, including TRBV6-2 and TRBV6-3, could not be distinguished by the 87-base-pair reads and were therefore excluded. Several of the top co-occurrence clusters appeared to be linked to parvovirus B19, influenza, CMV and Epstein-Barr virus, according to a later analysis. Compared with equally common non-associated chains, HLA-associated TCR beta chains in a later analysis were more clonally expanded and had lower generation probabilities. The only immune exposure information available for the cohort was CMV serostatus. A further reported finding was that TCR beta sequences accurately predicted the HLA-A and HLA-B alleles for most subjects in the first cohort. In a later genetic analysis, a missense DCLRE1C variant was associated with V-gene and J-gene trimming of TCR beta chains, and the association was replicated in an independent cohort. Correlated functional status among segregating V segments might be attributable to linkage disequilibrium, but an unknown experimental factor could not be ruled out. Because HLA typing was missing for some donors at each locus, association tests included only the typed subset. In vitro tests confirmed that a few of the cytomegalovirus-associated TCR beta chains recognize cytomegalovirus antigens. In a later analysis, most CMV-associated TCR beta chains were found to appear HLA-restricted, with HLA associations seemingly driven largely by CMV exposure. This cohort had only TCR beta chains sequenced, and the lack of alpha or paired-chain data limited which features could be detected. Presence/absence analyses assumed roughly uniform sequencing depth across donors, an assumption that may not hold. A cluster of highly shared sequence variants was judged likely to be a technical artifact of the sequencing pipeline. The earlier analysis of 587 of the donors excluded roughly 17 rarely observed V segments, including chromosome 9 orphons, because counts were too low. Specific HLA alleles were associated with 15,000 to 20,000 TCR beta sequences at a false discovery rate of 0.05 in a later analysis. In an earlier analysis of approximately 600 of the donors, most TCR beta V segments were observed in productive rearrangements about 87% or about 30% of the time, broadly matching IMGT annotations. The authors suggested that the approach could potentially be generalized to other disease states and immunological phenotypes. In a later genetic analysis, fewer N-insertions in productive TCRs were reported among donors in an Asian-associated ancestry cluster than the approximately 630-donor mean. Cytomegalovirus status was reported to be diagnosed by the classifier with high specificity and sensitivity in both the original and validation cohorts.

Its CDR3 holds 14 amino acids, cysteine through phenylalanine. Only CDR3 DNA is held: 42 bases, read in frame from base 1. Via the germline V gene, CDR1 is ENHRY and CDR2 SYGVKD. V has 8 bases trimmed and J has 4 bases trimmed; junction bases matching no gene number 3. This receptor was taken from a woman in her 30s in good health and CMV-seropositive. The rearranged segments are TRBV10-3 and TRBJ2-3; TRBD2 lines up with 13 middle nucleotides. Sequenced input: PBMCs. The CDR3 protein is CAIGTSGRADTQYF. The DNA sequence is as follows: TGTGCCATCGGAACTAGCGGGAGGGCAGATACGCAGTATTTT.